The 32 T cell receptor beta chains listed next were all sequenced from one sample in a study of cytomegalovirus exposure and HLA in healthy donors. The repertoire was sequenced with immunoSEQ multiplex PCR; TCRdb's copy has only in-frame clones and lacks some. The table records 98,000 or so clones, approximately 94% of them present only once. Sequencing was carried out using PBMCs. These receptors all come from a woman younger than 35 in good health and CMV-seronegative.

The genes are TRBV28 and TRBJ1-2; TRBD1 aligns across 12 bases. Germline assignment: CDR1 MDHEN and CDR2 SYDVKM. V shed 8 bases, J shed 4 bases, and the junction held 5 bases outside the gene matches. The CDR3 is 14 amino acids. As DNA, the CDR3 is TGTGCCAGCGCCGGGACAGGGGGCAGCTATGGCTACACCTTC. Translated, it gives CASAGTGGSYGYTF.

V gene TRBV5-4 combines with J gene TRBJ1-2; D unclear. The CDR3 has 15 residues. Germline CDR1 is SGHNT and CDR2 is YYREEE (reference sequence). V was trimmed by 2 bases and J by 6 bases, leaving 17 bases between them. CDR3 nucleotide sequence: TGTGCCAGCAGCTTTACCGGACTGTCGGTCGATGGCTACACCTTC. Protein: CASSFTGLSVDGYTF.

The J gene is TRBJ2-7, the V gene TRBV5-4, with 9 bases fitting TRBD1. V trimming: 4 bases; J trimming: 2 bases; junction bases outside the gene matches: 7. The CDR3 is 15 amino acids. Germline-derived CDR1 and CDR2 are SGHNT and YYREEE (reference sequence). The CDR3: CASSGPGQGTYEQYF. The CDR3 DNA is TGTGCCAGCAGCGGACCGGGACAGGGAACCTACGAGCAGTACTTC.

CDR3: CASSEGVTSTDTQYF. The CDR3 coding sequence is TGTGCCAGCAGTGAAGGCGTGACTAGCACAGATACGCAGTATTTT. The chain carries TRBV6-4 and TRBJ2-3, with D uncertain. Germline lookup yields CDR1 MRHNA and CDR2 SNTAGT. Trimming took off 3 bases at V and 0 bases at J, with 10 bases between the two ends. The length of the CDR3 is 15 residues.

V gene TRBV27 combines with J gene TRBJ1-1, with 8 bases matching TRBD1. The V segment lost 6 bases and the J segment 2 bases; nucleotides outside the gene matches: 5. The CDR3 spans 14 residues. CDR1 and CDR2 (germline): MNHEY, SMNVEV (reference sequence). For the CDR3, the DNA is TGTGCCAGCAGGGGGGCAGGGGGCAACACTGAAGCTTTCTTT. Its translation: CASRGAGGNTEAFF.

The rearrangement joins TRBV5-4 to TRBJ2-2; 14 positions match TRBD2. V was pared by 4 bases and J by 1 base, with 3 bases of the junction left unmatched. Germline CDR1 reads SGHNT; CDR2 reads YYREEE (reference sequence). The CDR3 is made up of 17 amino acids. CDR3 DNA: TGTGCCAGCAGCCGACTAGCGGGGGGGCAGAACACCGGGGAGCTGTTTTTT. It codes for CASSRLAGGQNTGELFF.

This chain links TRBV11-2 with TRBJ2-2, with 7 bases fitting TRBD1. Germline V gene sequence: CDR1 SGHAT, CDR2 FQNNGV. This CDR3 is 18 amino acids long. After removal of 5 bases from V and 0 bases from J, the junction contained 12 bases not matched to a gene. Written as DNA, the CDR3 is TGTGCCAGCAGCATCTCACTGCCCGGGACAGCGAACACCGGGGAGCTGTTTTTT. This sequence encodes CASSISLPGTANTGELFF.

The chain has TRBV2 and TRBJ1-3, with 10 bases fitting TRBD1. The CDR3 runs to 13 residues. The V gene's germline CDR1 is SNHLY and CDR2 FYNNEI. With 4 bases clipped from V and 6 bases from J, the junction kept 0 bases outside the gene matches. CDR3 nucleotides: TGTGCCAGCAGTGGACAGGGGGCAAACACCATATATTTT. This encodes CASSGQGANTIYF.

The chain links TRBV28 to TRBJ2-1, with 8 bases identical to TRBD2. Germline-derived CDR1 and CDR2 are MDHEN and SYDVKM. V lost 7 bases, J lost 3 bases, and 8 bases stayed unmatched. The CDR3 sequence is 15 residues long. CDR3 loop: CASIPGGQHYNEQFF. The CDR3, as DNA: TGTGCCAGCATCCCGGGGGGGCAACACTACAATGAGCAGTTCTTC.

V gene TRBV5-1 combines with J gene TRBJ2-2, with 9 bases aligning to TRBD1. CDR1 is SGHRS and CDR2 is YFSETQ in the germline V gene. The CDR3 sequence is 15 residues long. The V and J ends lost 5 bases and 1 base, in that order; junction bases with no gene match: 3. CDR3 in DNA: TGCGCCAGCAGATCGGGACAGGGGAACACCGGGGAGCTGTTTTTT. As protein: CASRSGQGNTGELFF.

V usage is TRBV7-9 and J usage is TRBJ1-4, with TRBD1 as a possible D gene (6 bases). Germline CDR1 is SEHNR and CDR2 is FQNEAQ (reference sequence). There are 15 residues in the CDR3. The V end lost 4 bases, the J end lost 3 bases, and 12 bases lay between the germline ends. The CDR3 protein is CASSSGDGSNEKLFF. The CDR3 DNA sequence: TGTGCCAGCAGCTCAGGGGATGGGTCTAATGAAAAACTGTTTTTT.

The chain combines TRBV27 with TRBJ2-5; tentative D call: TRBD1 (6 bases). V was trimmed by 9 bases and J by 5 bases, leaving 16 bases between them. CDR1 is MNHEY and CDR2 is SMNVEV in the germline V gene (reference sequence). The CDR3 sequence is 13 residues long. This CDR3 reads CASRGHLRETQYF. The DNA of the CDR3 is TGTGCCAGTAGGGGACATTTAAGGGAGACCCAGTACTTC.

The chain is built from TRBV7-2 and TRBJ2-3, with 9 bases that match TRBD2. Germline V lookup: CDR1 SGHTA, CDR2 FQGNSA. The CDR3 is 15 amino acids. V lost 2 bases to trimming and J lost 8 bases; unmatched junction nucleotides: 8. CDR3 protein: CASSLPRGGSSTQYF. The DNA for the CDR3 is TGTGCCAGCAGCTTACCGCGGGGGGGATCGAGTACGCAGTATTTT.

The chain is built from TRBV27 and TRBJ2-1; 7 bases are a match to TRBD2. This CDR3 spans 15 amino acids. Germline-derived CDR1 and CDR2 are MNHEY and SMNVEV (reference sequence). The V gene end was trimmed by 4 bases and the J gene end by 3 bases; junction bases not matched to a gene: 6. The CDR3 protein is CASSSRRGFYNEQFF. In nucleotides, the CDR3 is TGTGCCAGCAGTTCTCGGCGGGGGTTCTACAATGAGCAGTTCTTC.

The chain couples TRBV9 to TRBJ2-7; tentatively, D is TRBD1 (5 bases). Germline CDR1 and CDR2: SGDLS and YYNGEE. The CDR3 has 15 amino acids. V was trimmed by 0 bases and J by 2 bases, leaving 12 bases between them. CDR3 nucleotides: TGTGCCAGCAGCGTAGGTCCAGGGTCAACCTACGAGCAGTACTTC. Residues: CASSVGPGSTYEQYF.

The genes are TRBV2 and TRBJ1-2; D is possibly TRBD1 (5 bases). The V gene's germline CDR1 is SNHLY and CDR2 FYNNEI. CDR3 length: 14 residues. V lost 6 bases, J lost 0 bases, and 11 bases lay in between. The CDR3 sequence is CASRVTESNYGYTF. The CDR3 DNA reads as TGTGCCAGCAGGGTGACAGAGTCTAACTATGGCTACACCTTC.

V is TRBV4-1 and J is TRBJ2-1, with 14 bases that match TRBD2. V lost 3 bases, J lost 6 bases, and 7 bases stayed unmatched. Per germline, CDR1 MGHRA and CDR2 YSYEKL. This CDR3 is built from 17 residues. DNA for the CDR3: TGCGCCAGCAGCCAGGAGACTAGCGGGGGGGCATTCAATGAGCAGTTCTTC. Protein: CASSQETSGGAFNEQFF.

This clone was found once. The chain couples TRBV4-3 to TRBJ2-7; a weak D match, TRBD2 (6 bases). CDR1 is LGHNA, CDR2 YSLEER, per germline. Trimming removed 0 bases from V and 3 bases from J, with 15 bases in between. The CDR3 has 16 amino acids. The CDR3 DNA sequence: TGCGCCAGCAGCCAAGATATGGGGACTCGAGACTACGAGCAGTACTTC. It encodes CASSQDMGTRDYEQYF.

This sequence joins TRBV9 and TRBJ2-7, with 10 bases that match TRBD2. The junction had 11 bases not matched to a gene; V was cut back by 0 bases and J by 5 bases. The CDR3 sequence is 17 residues long. The germline CDR1 and CDR2 sequences are SGDLS and YYNGEE. The CDR3 region is CASSVASGTSVPDEQYF. CDR3 coding DNA: TGTGCCAGCAGCGTAGCTTCCGGGACTAGCGTTCCGGACGAGCAGTACTTC.

The rearrangement joins TRBV27 to TRBJ2-5; TRBD1 matches at 7 bases. The V and J ends lost 3 bases and 2 bases, in that order; junction bases with no gene match: 6. The CDR3 covers 15 residues. Germline CDR1 MNHEY, CDR2 SMNVEV (reference sequence). For the CDR3, the DNA is TGTGCCAGCAGTTTCCTTGGGACAGATCAAGAGACCCAGTACTTC. Its protein product is CASSFLGTDQETQYF.

The chain carries TRBV27 and TRBJ2-3; tentatively, D is TRBD1 (6 bases). The CDR3 covers 14 residues. The germline V gene has CDR1 MNHEY and CDR2 SMNVEV (reference sequence). V was clipped by 4 bases and J by 4 bases, with 12 bases between them. CDR3 coding DNA: TGTGCCAGCAGTTCAAGGGGGATAGCAGATACGCAGTATTTT. It encodes CASSSRGIADTQYF.

The rearrangement joins TRBV18 to TRBJ1-6; perhaps TRBD1 as D (5 bases). The germline V gene has CDR1 KGHSH and CDR2 LQKENI. Trimming left V 8 bases short and J 6 bases short, with 11 bases between. This CDR3 is 13 amino acids long. The CDR3 sequence: CASLTDLNSPLHF. The CDR3 bases are TGTGCCAGCCTGACAGATCTTAATTCACCCCTCCACTTT.

The rearrangement uses TRBV5-1 and TRBJ2-3; TRBD2 aligns across 7 bases. V shed 0 bases and J 4 bases; nucleotides not matched to a gene: 5. Germline CDR1 SGHRS, CDR2 YFSETQ. The CDR3 is 15 amino acids. The CDR3 region is CASSLAGGLSDTQYF. Here the CDR3 DNA reads TGCGCCAGCAGCTTGGCGGGGGGTTTGTCAGATACGCAGTATTTT. The full variable domain, in which reference TRBV5-1 and TRBJ2-3 provide the parts outside the CDR3, is KAGVTQTPRYLIKTRGQQVTLSCSPISGHRSVSWYQQTPGQGLQFLFEYFSETQRNKGNFPGRFSGRQFSNSRSEMNVSTLELGDSALYLCASSLAGGLSDTQYFGPGTRLTVL.

The J gene is TRBJ2-7, the V gene TRBV28; 10 bases agree with TRBD1. The CDR3 is 14 amino acids. Losses at the gene ends were 7 bases for V and 1 base for J; bases not matched to a gene: 4. The germline V gene encodes CDR1 MDHEN and CDR2 SYDVKM. The CDR3 DNA reads TGTGCCAGCACCCGGACAGGGGGGTCCTACGAGCAGTACTTC. Protein product: CASTRTGGSYEQYF.

This chain joins TRBV7-9 and TRBJ2-2, with D possibly TRBD1 on 6 matching bases. CDR3 length: 16 amino acids. Trimming pared 5 bases from V and 0 bases from J, leaving 13 bases between. Germline lookup yields CDR1 SEHNR and CDR2 FQNEAQ (reference sequence). The CDR3 protein is CASSDRQVSNTGELFF. The CDR3 bases are TGTGCCAGCAGCGACCGACAGGTTTCGAACACCGGGGAGCTGTTTTTT.

The chain is built from TRBV30 and TRBJ2-2; 13 bases are a match to TRBD2. The CDR3 has 15 residues. J gave up 8 bases and V 4 bases, and 7 bases lay outside the gene matches. Germline V gene data show CDR1 as GTSNPN and CDR2 as SVGIG (reference sequence). The CDR3 sequence: CAWKLGTSGVGELFF. DNA for the CDR3: TGTGCCTGGAAGCTCGGGACTAGCGGGGTGGGGGAGCTGTTTTTT.

The chain combines TRBV27 with TRBJ2-7; TRBD2 matches at 7 bases. Germline CDR1 MNHEY, CDR2 SMNVEV (reference sequence). The trim removed 0 bases at V and 0 bases at J, leaving 2 bases unmatched. The CDR3 length is 15 residues. This CDR3 is CASSLSGGSSYEQYF. CDR3 nucleotides: TGTGCCAGCAGTTTATCTGGCGGGAGCTCCTACGAGCAGTACTTC.

The chain links TRBV5-4 to TRBJ2-5, with TRBD2 matching 11 bases. The CDR3 length is 16 residues. Germline CDR1 SGHNT, CDR2 YYREEE (reference sequence). The junction had 7 bases not matched to a gene; V was cut back by 1 base and J by 5 bases. This CDR3 is CASSLSLAGAGETQYF. The CDR3 DNA is TGTGCCAGCAGCTTGTCACTAGCGGGGGCTGGGGAGACCCAGTACTTC.

This clone was counted a few times. V usage is TRBV9 and J usage is TRBJ2-3; weak D call: TRBD1 (6 bases). The CDR3 covers 15 residues. CDR1 is SGDLS and CDR2 is YYNGEE in the germline V gene. The germline V and J ends were trimmed by 2 bases and 0 bases, with 10 bases remaining between them. The CDR3: CASSVTGFSTDTQYF. CDR3 DNA: TGTGCCAGCAGCGTCACAGGGTTCAGCACAGATACGCAGTATTTT.

The J gene is TRBJ2-5, the V gene TRBV5-1; tentatively, D is TRBD2 (7 bases). V was pared by 7 bases and J by 5 bases, with 15 bases between. Germline CDR1 SGHRS, CDR2 YFSETQ. The CDR3 sequence is 13 residues long. The chain's CDR3 is CASRDPGGETQYF. The DNA of the CDR3 is TGCGCCAGCCGGGACCCGGGGGGCGAGACCCAGTACTTC.

This chain joins TRBV7-3 and TRBJ1-6; TRBD1 aligns across 7 bases. The CDR3 covers 15 residues. V lost 0 bases and J lost 7; bases outside the gene matches: 3. Germline assignment: CDR1 SGHTA and CDR2 FQGTGA. CDR3 loop: CASSLTGTDNSPLHF. CDR3 DNA sequence: TGTGCCAGCAGCTTAACCGGGACAGACAATTCACCCCTCCACTTT.

The chain recombines TRBV7-6 with TRBJ1-3; 10 bases line up with TRBD1. V shed 6 bases, J shed 4 bases, and the junction held 6 bases outside the gene matches. The CDR3 contains 15 residues. Germline CDR1 and CDR2: SGHVS and FNYEAQ. CDR3 region: CASRRDRGYGNTIYF. The CDR3 DNA reads TGTGCCAGCAGACGGGACAGGGGTTACGGAAACACCATATATTTT.